This is a list of T cell receptor beta chains from one sample in a study of control samples from healthy donors and cancer patients. Sequencing used immunoSEQ multiplex PCR; TCRdb keeps in-frame clones, though not all of them. The sample shows over 200,000 clones, roughly 87% of them seen only once. The specimen was PBMCs. The origin of the receptors is a woman aged 55-70 years with lung cancer. CDR3s include the opening cysteine and the closing phenylalanine or tryptophan. The D gene is left open where the match is weak. Part of the rows lack a size; the others show once, few, many or a class for expanded clones.

j_call	clone_size	d_call	v_call	cdr3_aa	cdr3_nt
TRBJ1-6	-	-	TRBV4-1	CASSQSLPTISYNSPLHF	TGCGCCAGCAGCCAATCCTTACCTACCATCTCCTATAATTCACCCCTCCACTTT
TRBJ2-5	once	TRBD1	TRBV7-2	CASSLAGQGSQQETQYF	TGTGCCAGCAGCTTAGCCGGACAGGGAAGTCAACAAGAGACCCAGTACTTC
TRBJ2-7	-	TRBD1	TRBV28	CASNYRGYEQYF	TGTGCCAGCAACTACAGGGGGTACGAGCAGTACTTC
TRBJ1-1	-	-	TRBV19	CASLAENTEAFF	TGTGCCAGTCTTGCCGAGAACACTGAAGCTTTCTTT
TRBJ1-2	-	-	TRBV3-1/TRBV3-2	CASSRAFGGSYGYTF	TGTGCCAGCAGCCGGGCGTTCGGGGGCAGCTATGGCTACACCTTC
TRBJ2-3	-	-	TRBV6-6	CASSPWGGPDTDTQYF	TGTGCCAGCAGCCCATGGGGGGGGCCTGACACAGATACGCAGTATTTT
TRBJ2-7	-	TRBD2	TRBV4-1	CASSLNAGGPYEQYF	TGCGCCAGCAGCCTAAATGCGGGGGGCCCCTACGAGCAGTACTTC
TRBJ2-5	-	-	TRBV7-8	CASSLGQQETQYF	TGTGCCAGCAGCTTAGGGCAGCAAGAGACCCAGTACTTC
TRBJ2-7	-	TRBD1	TRBV9	CASSVPRDRGQQYF	TGTGCCAGCAGCGTACCCCGGGACAGGGGACAGCAGTACTTC
TRBJ1-2	-	TRBD1	TRBV2	CASAETGTGNYGYTF	TGTGCCAGCGCAGAAACGGGGACAGGGAACTATGGCTACACCTTC
TRBJ2-3	-	-	TRBV15	CATSRDSLSDTQYF	TGTGCCACCAGCAGAGATAGTCTCTCAGATACGCAGTATTTT
TRBJ2-6	-	-	TRBV19	CASSSTGANVLTF	TGTGCCAGTAGTTCGACTGGGGCCAACGTCCTGACTTTC
TRBJ2-5	-	-	TRBV25-1	CASSEPRAGETQYF	TGTGCCAGCAGTGAACCCAGGGCGGGGGAGACCCAGTACTTC
TRBJ1-1	-	-	TRBV19	CASKPRSGF	TGTGCCAGTAAACCCCGGAGTGGCTTT
TRBJ2-2	-	-	TRBV13	CASSSTGTAGELFF	TGTGCCAGCAGCTCAACGGGGACGGCCGGGGAGCTGTTTTTT
TRBJ2-7	-	TRBD2	TRBV19	CASSRRGRGALYEQYF	TGTGCCAGTAGTCGACGGGGGCGGGGGGCCCTCTACGAGCAGTACTTC
TRBJ2-7	once	TRBD1	TRBV27	CASTVTGQLSYEQYF	TGTGCCAGCACTGTCACGGGACAGTTAAGTTACGAGCAGTACTTC
TRBJ1-2	-	-	TRBV14	CASSQNVDYGYTF	TGTGCCAGCAGCCAAAATGTGGACTATGGCTACACCTTC
TRBJ1-4	-	-	TRBV18	CASSPDSADEKLFF	TGTGCCAGCTCACCGGATAGCGCCGATGAAAAACTGTTTTTT
TRBJ2-1	-	TRBD2	TRBV5-1	CASSPGGGRSYNEQFF	TGCGCCAGCAGCCCGGGGGGTGGTCGCTCCTACAATGAGCAGTTCTTC
TRBJ1-1	-	TRBD1	TRBV10-3	CAISESGGGAEAFF	TGTGCCATCAGTGAGTCAGGAGGGGGCGCCGAAGCTTTCTTT
TRBJ2-5	-	TRBD2	TRBV7-3	CASSLGSGVQETQYF	TGTGCCAGCAGCTTAGGTAGCGGGGTCCAAGAGACCCAGTACTTC
TRBJ1-2	-	-	TRBV27	CESLPDGYTF	TGTGAGTCCCTTCCCGATGGCTACACCTTC
TRBJ2-7	few	-	TRBV7-2	CASSLRQGGYEQYF	TGTGCCAGCAGCTTACGGCAGGGGGGCTACGAGCAGTACTTC
TRBJ2-2	-	TRBD1	TRBV6-4	CASRESGTGNTGELFF	TGTGCCAGCAGGGAATCCGGGACAGGGAACACCGGGGAGCTGTTTTTT
TRBJ1-2	many	-	TRBV6-5	CASKGRPLPGNGYTF	TGTGCCAGCAAAGGCAGGCCACTCCCAGGGAATGGCTACACCTTC
TRBJ1-1	-	-	TRBV28	CASRPYAGRAEAFF	TGTGCCAGCAGACCCTACGCTGGACGTGCTGAAGCTTTCTTT
TRBJ1-6	once	-	TRBV14	CASSQDPGSPLHF	TGTGCCAGCAGCCAAGACCCGGGATCACCCCTCCACTTT
TRBJ2-1	few	-	TRBV10-3	CAMKDLGNEQFF	TGTGCCATGAAGGACCTGGGCAATGAGCAGTTCTTC
TRBJ1-2	-	-	TRBV5-5	CASSFGGRNYGYTF	TGTGCCAGCAGCTTTGGCGGACGGAACTATGGCTACACCTTC
TRBJ2-7	-	TRBD1	TRBV5-1	CASSFRTGGYEQYF	TGCGCCAGCAGTTTTCGGACAGGCGGCTACGAGCAGTACTTC
TRBJ2-2	-	-	TRBV28	CASMKGGTGELFF	TGTGCCAGCATGAAGGGTGGCACCGGGGAGCTGTTTTTT
TRBJ1-1	few	-	TRBV7-9	CASSLGTLNTEAFF	TGTGCCAGCAGCTTAGGGACACTCAACACTGAAGCTTTCTTT
TRBJ2-1	-	-	TRBV7-9	CASSYMTGGLQFF	TGTGCCAGCAGCTATATGACGGGGGGCTTGCAGTTCTTC
TRBJ1-1	-	-	TRBV23-1	CASSLPDTLKTDEAFF	TGCGCCAGCAGTCTCCCCGACACCCTTAAGACGGATGAAGCTTTCTTT
TRBJ1-3	-	-	TRBV24-1	CATSQGGGNTIYF	TGTGCCACCAGTCAAGGAGGAGGAAACACCATATATTTT
TRBJ1-5	-	TRBD1	TRBV28	CASSFRQGRSNQPQHF	TGTGCCAGCAGCTTCCGACAGGGGAGGAGCAATCAGCCCCAGCATTTT
TRBJ2-1	-	TRBD2	TRBV25-1	CASSAWTSGSPYNEQFF	TGTGCCAGCAGTGCCTGGACTAGCGGGAGCCCCTACAATGAGCAGTTCTTC
TRBJ2-7	-	-	TRBV12-3/TRBV12-4	CASSFQDPYEQYF	TGTGCCAGCAGTTTCCAGGATCCCTACGAGCAGTACTTC
TRBJ1-2	once	TRBD1	TRBV29-1	CSVREGGRGYTF	TGCAGCGTGCGGGAAGGGGGCCGTGGCTACACCTTC
TRBJ2-5	-	-	TRBV5-4	CASSADSPGTQYF	TGTGCCAGCAGCGCGGACAGTCCGGGGACCCAGTACTTC
TRBJ2-2	-	TRBD1	TRBV3-1/TRBV3-2	CASRSGQVNTGELFF	TGTGCCAGCAGGAGCGGACAGGTGAACACCGGGGAGCTGTTTTTT